Below, 25 T cell receptor beta chains from the same sample are listed, as sequenced in a study of cytomegalovirus exposure and HLA in healthy donors. Libraries were prepared by immunoSEQ multiplex PCR; TCRdb keeps only in-frame clonotypes and omits some of them. Among under 85,000 clones, roughly 94% were seen once, and the ten largest hold less than 2.5%. The sequenced material came from PBMCs. These receptors all stem from a woman younger than 30 in good health and CMV-seronegative.

CDR3 DNA: TGCGCCAGCAGCCAAGCGACAGGGTACTCCTACGAGCAGTACTTC. It codes for CASSQATGYSYEQYF. The chain couples TRBV4-3 to TRBJ2-7; 7 bases agree with TRBD1. This CDR3 spans 15 amino acids. After removal of 1 base from V and 0 bases from J, the junction contained 3 bases not matched to a gene. Germline assignment: CDR1 LGHNA and CDR2 YSLEER.

The V and J genes are TRBV11-2 and TRBJ2-7; perhaps TRBD2 as D (5 bases). The CDR3 loop spans 13 amino acids. Germline values: CDR1 SGHAT, CDR2 FQNNGV. The V and J ends lost 3 bases and 6 bases respectively, with 12 bases between them. CDR3 amino acids: CASSFPGGREQYF. The CDR3 coding sequence is TGTGCCAGCAGCTTTCCAGGAGGACGCGAGCAGTACTTC.

This chain uses TRBV19 with TRBJ2-7; possible D gene TRBD2, 6 bases. Germline lookup yields CDR1 LNHDA and CDR2 SQIVND (reference sequence). The ends were cut back, 2 bases at V and 0 bases at J, with 14 bases in the middle. The CDR3 spans 16 residues. CDR3 nucleotides: TGTGCCAGTAGTATAAGACAGCGGGCAACCTCCTACGAGCAGTACTTC. The encoded protein is CASSIRQRATSYEQYF.

The chain joins TRBV29-1 to TRBJ1-1; the match to TRBD1 covers 7 bases. The CDR3 sequence is 15 residues long. Per the germline V gene, CDR1 is SQVTM and CDR2 is ANQGSEA. Trimming cost V 8 bases and J 5 bases; bases outside gene matches: 17. DNA of the CDR3: TGCAGCTTCGGGTCTGCAGACAGGGTGAGGACTGAAGCTTTCTTT. This sequence encodes CSFGSADRVRTEAFF.

This rearrangement joins TRBV14 to TRBJ1-4; weak D call: TRBD1 (5 bases). The CDR3 has 15 residues. Trimming removed 2 bases at V and 7 bases at J, with 14 bases between. Germline V CDR1 and CDR2: SGHDN, FVKESK. CDR3 bases: TGTGCCAGCAGCCAACGGGCAGGGTGGTCTGAAAAACTGTTTTTT. Protein product: CASSQRAGWSEKLFF.

This chain connects TRBV27 to TRBJ1-5; TRBD1 matches at 8 bases. Per the germline V gene, CDR1 is MNHEY and CDR2 is SMNVEV (reference sequence). CDR3 length: 15 residues. Trimming removed 5 bases from V and 1 base from J; junction bases left unmatched: 4. The CDR3 DNA reads as TGTGCCAGCAGTCCACAGGGGGTGAGCAATCAGCCCCAGCATTTT. As protein: CASSPQGVSNQPQHF.

The count of this clone is one. V usage is TRBV19 and J usage is TRBJ2-7, with TRBD1 as a possible D gene (5 bases). Trimming took off 4 bases at V and 4 bases at J, with 17 bases between the two ends. CDR1 is LNHDA and CDR2 is SQIVND in the germline V gene (reference sequence). There are 15 residues in the CDR3. The chain's CDR3 is CASSSLTGSPYEQYF. The CDR3 region has the DNA TGTGCCAGTAGTAGCCTAACAGGTTCTCCATACGAGCAGTACTTC. The full variable domain, rest sourced from reference TRBV19 and TRBJ2-7, is DGGITQSPKYLFRKEGQNVTLSCEQNLNHDAMYWYRQDPGQGLRLIYYSQIVNDFQKGDIAEGYSVSREKKESFPLTVTSAQKNPTAFYLCASSSLTGSPYEQYFGPGTRLTVT.

The J gene is TRBJ2-1, the V gene TRBV10-1; 12 bases match TRBD1. CDR1 and CDR2 (germline): WNHNN, SYGVQD (reference sequence). CDR3 size: 15 residues. V dropped 10 bases and J dropped 2; count of bases not matched to a gene: 6. The DNA of the CDR3 is TGCGCCACCCAAAGGGACAGGGGGCCCTACAATGAGCAGTTCTTC. As protein: CATQRDRGPYNEQFF.

The V and J genes are TRBV6-1 and TRBJ2-3; 10 nucleotides agree with TRBD2. Trimming at V came to 2 bases and at J to 5 bases, leaving 7 bases not matched to a gene. Germline CDR1 and CDR2: MNHNS and SASEGT. The CDR3 totals 16 residues. CDR3 DNA sequence: TGTGCCAGCAGTGAACAGCGGGGGGGTTTGAGAGATACGCAGTATTTT. This encodes CASSEQRGGLRDTQYF.

The chain joins TRBV6-1 to TRBJ1-4; TRBD1 is a possible D gene (5 bases). Between the trimmed V and J ends, which lost 5 bases and 3 bases, there was a span of 7 bases. Germline V gives CDR1 MNHNS, CDR2 SASEGT. CDR3 length: 13 residues. CDR3 nucleotides: TGTGCCAGCAGTTTGACAGCTAATGAAAAACTGTTTTTT. Its translation is CASSLTANEKLFF.

The chain joins TRBV27 to TRBJ1-1; 9 nucleotides match TRBD1. There are 13 residues in the CDR3. The junction had 5 bases not matched to a gene; V was cut back by 5 bases and J by 7 bases. Germline assignment: CDR1 MNHEY and CDR2 SMNVEV (reference sequence). The CDR3 here is CASSPTTGGEAFF. CDR3 DNA: TGTGCCAGCAGTCCGACGACAGGGGGTGAAGCTTTCTTT.

V usage is TRBV6-1 and J usage is TRBJ2-3; 8 positions agree with TRBD2. CDR3 length: 14 amino acids. CDR1 and CDR2 from the germline V gene are MNHNS and SASEGT. J was trimmed by 3 bases and V by 5 bases; bases with no gene match: 4. CDR3 DNA sequence: TGTGCCAGCAGTTCGGGGGGGCCGACAGATACGCAGTATTTT. Amino acid sequence: CASSSGGPTDTQYF.

This rearrangement joins TRBV7-2 to TRBJ2-7, with 9 bases that match TRBD1. This CDR3 spans 14 amino acids. Germline loops: CDR1 SGHTA, CDR2 FQGNSA. Germline trimming cut 5 bases from V and 5 bases from J; bases unmatched to any gene: 7. CDR3 loop: CASSVGQGRNEQYF. CDR3 in DNA: TGTGCCAGCAGCGTGGGACAGGGCCGCAACGAGCAGTACTTC. The full variable domain, completed using reference TRBV7-2 and TRBJ2-7, is GAGVSQSPSNKVTEKGKDVELRCDPISGHTALYWYRQSLGQGLEFLIYFQGNSAPDKSGLPSDRFSAERTGGSVSTLTIQRTQQEDSAVYLCASSVGQGRNEQYFGPGTRLTVT.

The chain employs TRBV6-6 and TRBJ1-5; D not resolved. Trimming removed 0 bases from V and 6 bases from J, with 15 bases in between. The CDR3 extends over 16 amino acids. Germline V gene data show CDR1 as MNHNY and CDR2 as SVGAGI (reference sequence). The CDR3 nucleotides are TGTGCCAGCAGTTACTCAACAGAGCCCCCCGGTCAGCCCCAGCATTTT. Translated: CASSYSTEPPGQPQHF.

The V and J genes are TRBV7-9 and TRBJ2-7, with D maybe TRBD2 (6 bases). This CDR3 is built from 16 residues. V was clipped by 1 base and J by 4 bases, with 17 bases between them. The V gene's germline CDR1 is SEHNR and CDR2 FQNEAQ (reference sequence). The CDR3: CASSLGTGAFVYEQYF. The CDR3 DNA reads as TGTGCCAGCAGCTTAGGGACGGGAGCCTTCGTGTACGAGCAGTACTTC. Using reference TRBV7-9 and TRBJ2-7 for the parts outside the CDR3, the full variable domain is DTGVSQNPRHKITKRGQNVTFRCDPISEHNRLYWYRQTLGQGPEFLTYFQNEAQLEKSRLLSDRFSAERPKGSFSTLEIQRTEQGDSAMYLCASSLGTGAFVYEQYFGPGTRLTVT.

This clone came up once. The chain employs TRBV4-2 and TRBJ2-1; TRBD2 aligns across 8 bases. J was trimmed by 0 bases and V by 1 base; bases with no gene match: 8. CDR1 is LGHNA, CDR2 YNFKEQ, per germline. The CDR3 runs 18 residues. The CDR3 bases are TGTGCCAGCAGCCAAGGGGGTAGCGGGATCCGCTCCTACAATGAGCAGTTCTTC. Translated, it gives CASSQGGSGIRSYNEQFF.

This clone was picked up one time. The chain employs TRBV2 and TRBJ2-5; 9 nucleotides match TRBD1. CDR3 length equals 14 residues. J lost 5 bases, V lost 7 bases, and 8 bases had no gene match. Germline V gene data show CDR1 as SNHLY and CDR2 as FYNNEI. CDR3 amino acids: CASNTRDREETQYF. The CDR3 nucleotides read TGTGCCAGCAACACAAGGGACAGGGAGGAGACCCAGTACTTC.

The chain combines TRBV2 with TRBJ1-3; unclear D gene. The V end lost 7 bases, the J end lost 4 bases, and 8 bases lay between the germline ends. CDR1 and CDR2 (germline): SNHLY, FYNNEI. The CDR3 covers 12 residues. CDR3 amino acids: CASIRRGNTIYF. CDR3 DNA: TGTGCCAGCATTCGGAGGGGAAACACCATATATTTT.

Remarks on this clone: Other DNA sequences from this sample encode an identical CDR3 as well. The chain joins TRBV6-1 to TRBJ1-1, with 9 bases identical to TRBD1. Germline V gene lookup returns CDR1 MNHNS and CDR2 SASEGT. The CDR3 is 14 amino acids. The J segment lost 1 base and the V segment lost 6 bases, leaving 3 bases of the junction unmatched. Written as DNA, the CDR3 is TGTGCCAGCAGCTGGACAGGGGAGAACACTGAAGCTTTCTTT. The encoded protein is CASSWTGENTEAFF.

This clone was seen a few times. The gene calls are TRBV19 and TRBJ1-1, with D perhaps TRBD1 (6 bases). Germline V lookup: CDR1 LNHDA, CDR2 SQIVND (reference sequence). This CDR3 has 17 amino acids. The ends were cut back, 3 bases at V and 0 bases at J, with 17 bases in the middle. The CDR3 reads CASSILDSKGLNTEAFF. For the CDR3, the DNA is TGTGCCAGTAGTATTCTGGACAGCAAAGGGTTGAACACTGAAGCTTTCTTT. The entire variable domain, with the rest obtained from reference TRBV19 and TRBJ1-1, is as follows: DGGITQSPKYLFRKEGQNVTLSCEQNLNHDAMYWYRQDPGQGLRLIYYSQIVNDFQKGDIAEGYSVSREKKESFPLTVTSAQKNPTAFYLCASSILDSKGLNTEAFFGQGTRLTVV.

This rearrangement joins TRBV30 to TRBJ1-1; maybe TRBD1 (5 bases). In germline, CDR1 is GTSNPN, CDR2 SVGIG (reference sequence). Trimming took off 7 bases at V and 0 bases at J, with 12 bases between the two ends. The CDR3 is 13 amino acids. The chain's CDR3 is CAYRTLMNTEAFF. CDR3 in DNA: TGTGCCTACCGGACATTAATGAACACTGAAGCTTTCTTT. The complete variable domain, with remaining parts taken from reference TRBV30 and TRBJ1-1, reads SQTIHQWPATLVQPVGSPLSLECTVEGTSNPNLYWYRQAAGRGLQLLFYSVGIGQISSEVPQNLSASRPQDRQFILSSKKLLLSDSGFYLCAYRTLMNTEAFFGQGTRLTVV.

The genes are TRBV18 and TRBJ2-5; the match to TRBD1 covers 7 bases. CDR1 is KGHSH, CDR2 LQKENI, per germline. The ends lost 3 bases at V and 5 bases at J; junction bases unmatched: 6. CDR3 length equals 14 residues. This CDR3 is CASSPVGGQETQYF. CDR3 nucleotides: TGTGCCAGCTCACCGGTAGGGGGACAGGAGACCCAGTACTTC.

The chain carries TRBV7-3 and TRBJ2-2, with 7 bases identical to TRBD2. The CDR3 is 15 amino acids. The ends lost 2 bases at V and 5 bases at J; junction bases unmatched: 5. Per the germline V gene, CDR1 is SGHTA and CDR2 is FQGTGA. CDR3 in DNA: TGTGCCAGCAGCTTATATGCGGGAGTTACCGGGGAGCTGTTTTTT. Protein: CASSLYAGVTGELFF.

The chain recombines TRBV30 with TRBJ1-1; TRBD1 agrees at 7 bases. This CDR3 comprises 12 residues. The V gene's germline CDR1 is GTSNPN and CDR2 SVGIG (reference sequence). V shed 5 bases, J shed 6 bases, and the junction held 6 bases outside the gene matches. The CDR3 loop is CAWVFGQAEAFF. CDR3 bases: TGTGCCTGGGTCTTCGGACAGGCTGAAGCTTTCTTT.

This sequence joins TRBV7-9 and TRBJ1-3; TRBD1 is a possible D gene (6 bases). This CDR3 region has 13 residues. The V end lost 3 bases, the J end lost 8 bases, and 11 bases lay between the germline ends. Per the germline V gene, CDR1 is SEHNR and CDR2 is FQNEAQ (reference sequence). The CDR3 DNA is TGTGCCAGCAGCTTTTTAAAGGGGGACACCATATATTTT. Protein sequence: CASSFLKGDTIYF.